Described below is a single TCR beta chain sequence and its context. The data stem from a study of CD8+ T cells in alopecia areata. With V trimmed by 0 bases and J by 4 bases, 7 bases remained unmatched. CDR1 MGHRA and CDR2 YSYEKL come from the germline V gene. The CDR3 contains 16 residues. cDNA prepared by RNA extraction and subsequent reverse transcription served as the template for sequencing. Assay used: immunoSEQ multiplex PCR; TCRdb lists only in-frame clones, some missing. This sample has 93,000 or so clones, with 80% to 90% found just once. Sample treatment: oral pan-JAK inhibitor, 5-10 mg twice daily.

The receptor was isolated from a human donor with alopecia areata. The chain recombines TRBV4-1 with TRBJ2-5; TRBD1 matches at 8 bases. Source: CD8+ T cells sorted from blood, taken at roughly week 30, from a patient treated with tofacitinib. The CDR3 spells CASSQDQGAQGETQYF. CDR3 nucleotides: TGCGCCAGCAGCCAAGATCAGGGGGCGCAGGGAGAGACCCAGTACTTC.